This is a list of T cell receptor beta chains from one sample in a study of post-analysis software for immune sequencing data. TCRdb re-called the PCR reads with MiXCR, one entry per CDR3 protein. The sample records hundreds of thousands of distinct CDR3 sequences, 30% being singletons. The sample comprised blood. The receptor set was obtained from a girl aged 5-17 years with multiple sclerosis. Both conserved end residues are part of each CDR3. Fields, in order: V gene, clone size, D gene, J gene, CDR3 DNA, CDR3 protein. A D gene is named only where the DNA matches it firmly. Size is stated for part of the rows, as once, few or many counts, or as a class when the clone is expanded.

TRBV7-9	few	TRBD1	TRBJ1-2	TGTGCCAGCAGTTTGCCAGGGGGCTACTATGGCTACACCTTC	CASSLPGGYYGYTF
TRBV29-1	few	-	TRBJ2-2	TGCAGCGTTGAGGGGCCCCCGAGGGACACCGGGGAGCTGTTTTTT	CSVEGPPRDTGELFF
TRBV12-5	many	-	TRBJ2-1	TGTGCTAGTGGTTGGGGGGACAGCTACAATGAGCAGTTCTTC	CASGWGDSYNEQFF
TRBV7-2	many	TRBD2	TRBJ2-4	TGTGCCAGCAGCTTCAGCAGGGAGGGGATCGGGAGCATTCAGTACTTC	CASSFSREGIGSIQYF
TRBV7-6	few	-	TRBJ1-1	TGTGCCAGCAGCTTAAAGCAGGGGAACACTGAAGCTTTCTTT	CASSLKQGNTEAFF
TRBV6-5	few	-	TRBJ1-1	TGTGCCAGCAGCCCCCAAAGGACGGAGAACACTGAAGCTTTCTTT	CASSPQRTENTEAFF
TRBV7-2	-	-	TRBJ2-3	TGTGCCAGCAGCTTAGATCCAGACTATGGGGCAGATACGCAGTATTTT	CASSLDPDYGADTQYF
TRBV5-1	-	TRBD1	TRBJ2-1	TGCGCCAGCAGCCCCGTTTCGGGACAGGGGGTCCATGAGCAGTTCTTC	CASSPVSGQGVHEQFF
TRBV27	many	-	TRBJ2-1	TGTGCCAGCAGTCTAGACTACCAAATAACCTACAATGAGCAGTTCTTC	CASSLDYQITYNEQFF
TRBV15	many	-	TRBJ2-5	TGTGCCACCAGCAGAGATCGGTCAGGCCAAGAGACCCAGTACTTC	CATSRDRSGQETQYF
TRBV28	-	TRBD1	TRBJ1-5	TGTGCCAGCAGAACAGGACAGGGGGTTTTTCAGCCCCAGCATTTT	CASRTGQGVFQPQHF
TRBV12-3/TRBV12-4	few	TRBD2	TRBJ2-7	TGTGCCAGCAGTTTAGTAGGACTAGTCTACGAGCAGTACTTC	CASSLVGLVYEQYF
TRBV20-1	-	TRBD2	TRBJ2-1	TGCAGTGCCCAGGGAGGGTTGAGCTCCTACAATGAGCAGTTCTTC	CSAQGGLSSYNEQFF
TRBV29-1	few	-	TRBJ1-4	TGCAGCGTTGATTGGCCGGGGGCTAACGAAAAACTGTTTTTT	CSVDWPGANEKLFF
TRBV10-3	few	-	TRBJ2-3	TGTGCCATCAGTCAACTCGATACGCAGTATTTT	CAISQLDTQYF
TRBV20-1	-	-	TRBJ2-3	TGCAGTGCTAGAGCTGGCGCGGGAAGTACAGATACGCAGTATTTT	CSARAGAGSTDTQYF
TRBV3-1	-	-	TRBJ2-1	TGTGCCAGCAGCCGTAGAGGGGCGCGAACCTACAATGAGCAGTTCTTC	CASSRRGARTYNEQFF
TRBV6-1	many	-	TRBJ2-3	TGTGCCAGCAGTGGGCAGACCGCAGGGGGCACAGATACGCAGTATTTT	CASSGQTAGGTDTQYF
TRBV4-3	few	-	TRBJ2-5	TGCGCCAGCAGCCAAGGGCAGGTCGGGACCCAGTACTTC	CASSQGQVGTQYF
TRBV10-3	few	-	TRBJ1-1	TGTGCCATCAGTGAGGGGGGGGGCGTGAACACTGAAGCTTTCTTT	CAISEGGGVNTEAFF
TRBV12-3/TRBV12-4	few	TRBD1	TRBJ1-2	TGTGCCAGCAGTGACCGGGACAGGGAGGACTATGGCTACACCTTC	CASSDRDREDYGYTF
TRBV5-5	-	-	TRBJ1-1	TGTGCCAGCAGCTTGGTCCTGGGGACTGAAGCTTTCTTT	CASSLVLGTEAFF
TRBV7-2	few	-	TRBJ2-7	TGTGCCAGCAGCCCGCGAACCTCGCGTGACGAGCAGTACTTC	CASSPRTSRDEQYF
TRBV20-1	few	-	TRBJ2-3	TGCAGTGCTAATCGAAACGGGGATACGCAGTATTTT	CSANRNGDTQYF
TRBV6-2/TRBV6-3	-	-	TRBJ2-3	TGTGCCAGCAGTTACTCAGGGGTTGGGACCACAGATATGCAGTATTTT	CASSYSGVGTTDMQYF
TRBV3-1	-	-	TRBJ1-1	TGTGCCAGCAGCCCATACAGGGACAACACTGAAGCTTTCTTT	CASSPYRDNTEAFF
TRBV29-1	few	-	TRBJ1-4	TGCAGCGCCCGACGGGGGGCGGGGGTGGAAAAACTGTTTTTT	CSARRGAGVEKLFF
TRBV28	few	-	TRBJ2-2	TGTGCCAGCATAAAACCGGGACCCTACACCGGGGAGCTGTTTTTT	CASIKPGPYTGELFF
TRBV29-1	-	-	TRBJ1-2	TGCAGCGTTGAAGTGGAGAACTATGGCTACACCTTC	CSVEVENYGYTF
TRBV11-2	-	TRBD1	TRBJ2-1	TGTGCCAGCAGCTTAGCCCTCCCGGGACAGGGGGGACATGAGCAGTTCTTC	CASSLALPGQGGHEQFF
TRBV20-1	many	TRBD2	TRBJ2-5	TGCAGTGCTAGCCGCAGCGGGAGTTTCGAGACCCAGTACTTC	CSASRSGSFETQYF
TRBV11-2	-	-	TRBJ2-1	TGTGCCAGCAGCCCCTCGTGGAATGAGCAGTTCTTC	CASSPSWNEQFF
TRBV20-1	many	TRBD2	TRBJ2-7	TGCAGTGCCATAGACGACGGACTAGCGGGTTACGAGCAGTACTTC	CSAIDDGLAGYEQYF
TRBV5-5	-	-	TRBJ1-4	TGTGCCAGCAGCTTGGCGTCAGGTCGTCATGAAAAACTGTTTTTT	CASSLASGRHEKLFF
TRBV10-3	-	TRBD1	TRBJ2-5	TGTGCCGTAAGCCCCGGGACAGACCAAGAGGCCCAGTACTTC	CAVSPGTDQEAQYF
TRBV28	-	-	TRBJ2-1	TGTGCCAGCAGTTCCCCTCCCGAGGAGTTCTTC	CASSSPPEEFF
TRBV20-1	-	-	TRBJ1-1	TGCAGTGCTAGGTCTAGTGCCGTGGGTAACACTGAAGCTTTCTTT	CSARSSAVGNTEAFF
TRBV15	-	-	TRBJ1-2	TGTGCCACCAGCAGAGATCGACAATTGGGAGGCTACACCTTC	CATSRDRQLGGYTF
TRBV14	-	-	TRBJ2-7	TGTGCCAGCAGCCAAGATAGGGCCGGCGAGCAGTACTTC	CASSQDRAGEQYF
TRBV7-9	-	-	TRBJ1-1	TGTGCCAGCAGCCCCGACCTACTGAACACTGAAGCTTTCTTT	CASSPDLLNTEAFF
TRBV10-3	-	-	TRBJ2-3	TGTGCCATCAGTGAGTCACTCGGTGGGCAGTATTTT	CAISESLGGQYF
TRBV6-2/TRBV6-3	-	TRBD1	TRBJ1-2	TGTGCCAGCAGTTACTTACAGGGGAATGGCTGCACCTTC	CASSYLQGNGCTF
TRBV2	few	-	TRBJ2-3	TGTGCCAGCAGTGAAGGTGCAGGCACAGATACGCAGTATTTT	CASSEGAGTDTQYF
TRBV6-5	-	-	TRBJ1-6	TGTGCCAGCAGCTACCCAGGAGCACCCCTCCACTTT	CASSYPGAPLHF
TRBV20-1	-	-	TRBJ2-7	TGCAGTGCTAGAGTAATAGCGGATGACTACGGGCGGTACTTC	CSARVIADDYGRYF
TRBV20-1	-	-	TRBJ1-2	TGCAGTGCCGCGGGGGGGGGCAACTATGGCTACACCTTC	CSAAGGGNYGYTF
TRBV20-1	few	-	TRBJ2-1	TGCAGTGCGAGAACCGGGACACAGCAGTTCTTC	CSARTGTQQFF
TRBV15	few	-	TRBJ2-5	TGTGCCACCCGAGGGACAATGGAGGAAGAGACCCAGTACTTC	CATRGTMEEETQYF